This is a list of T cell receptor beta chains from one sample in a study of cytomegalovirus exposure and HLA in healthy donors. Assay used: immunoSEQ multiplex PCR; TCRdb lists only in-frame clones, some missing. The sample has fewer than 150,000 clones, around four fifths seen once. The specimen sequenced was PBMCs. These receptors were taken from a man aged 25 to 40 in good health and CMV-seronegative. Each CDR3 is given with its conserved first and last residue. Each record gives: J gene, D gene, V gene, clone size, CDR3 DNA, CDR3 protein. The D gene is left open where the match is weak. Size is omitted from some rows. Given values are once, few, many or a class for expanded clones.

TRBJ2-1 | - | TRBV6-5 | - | TGTGCCAGCAGTTACGCAGGGGTTACCTACAATGAGCAGTTCTTC | CASSYAGVTYNEQFF
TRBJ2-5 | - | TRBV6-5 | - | TGTGCCAGCAGTTACAGTACCCAGCCTGGAGGGACCCAGTACTTC | CASSYSTQPGGTQYF
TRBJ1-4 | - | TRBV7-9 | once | TGTTCCAGCAGCTTCGACCTCGAGGGGACTAATGAAAAACTGCTTTTT | CSSSFDLEGTNEKLLF
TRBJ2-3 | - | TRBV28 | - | TGTGCCAGCACCCCTCACGCAGGGGTGAGCACAGATACGCAGTATTTT | CASTPHAGVSTDTQYF
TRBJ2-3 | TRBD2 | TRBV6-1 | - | TGTGCCAGCAGTGCAGGACTAGCGGGGGGGCCGAGAGATACGCAGTATTTT | CASSAGLAGGPRDTQYF
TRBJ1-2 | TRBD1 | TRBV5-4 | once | TGTGCCAGCAGCCGGGGACAGATCGGCTACACCTTC | CASSRGQIGYTF
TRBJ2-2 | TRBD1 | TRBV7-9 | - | TGTGCCAGCAGCTTAAGAGTCAGGGGGCAGGACACCGGGGAGCTGTTTTTT | CASSLRVRGQDTGELFF
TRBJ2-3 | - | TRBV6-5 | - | TGTGCCAGCACCGGACTACCGATCACAGATACGCAGTATTTT | CASTGLPITDTQYF
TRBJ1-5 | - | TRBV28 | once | TGTGCCAGCAGACGGACACTCTTGAGCAATCAGCCCCAGCATTTT | CASRRTLLSNQPQHF
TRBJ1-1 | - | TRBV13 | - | TGTGCCAGCAGCTCCGTGACATTGGCAGGGGTATCGAACACTGAAGCTTTCTTT | CASSSVTLAGVSNTEAFF
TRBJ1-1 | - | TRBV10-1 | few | TGCGCCAGGTTCCGGGACATTGCGAGGAACACTGAAGCTTTCTTT | CARFRDIARNTEAFF
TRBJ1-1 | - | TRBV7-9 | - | TGTGCCAGCAGCTTAACGGGGAACACTGAAGCTTTCTTT | CASSLTGNTEAFF
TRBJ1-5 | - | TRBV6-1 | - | TGTGCCACGACAAGGTCGGGCAATCAGCCCCAGCATTTT | CATTRSGNQPQHF
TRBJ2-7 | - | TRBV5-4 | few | TGTGCCAGCAGCCTAGCGGGACAGGACTACGAGCAGTACTTC | CASSLAGQDYEQYF
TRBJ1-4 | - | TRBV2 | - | TGTGCCAGCAGTGCCAGACAGTTGACTAATGAAAAACTGTTTTTT | CASSARQLTNEKLFF
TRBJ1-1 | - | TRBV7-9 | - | TGTGCCAGCAGCCGCTCGGGATGGGGGAACACTGAAGCTTTCTTT | CASSRSGWGNTEAFF
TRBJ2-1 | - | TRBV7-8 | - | TGTGCCAGCAGTCAACCCGGGACAAACAATGAGCAGTTCTTC | CASSQPGTNNEQFF
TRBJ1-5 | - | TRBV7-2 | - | TGTGCCAGCAGCCTATTGACAGGCCGCAATCAGCCCCAGCATTTT | CASSLLTGRNQPQHF
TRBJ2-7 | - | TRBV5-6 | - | TGTGCCAGCATAGTAACAGACACCTACGAGCAGTACTTC | CASIVTDTYEQYF
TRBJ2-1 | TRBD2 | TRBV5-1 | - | TGCGCCAGCAGCCAATCCCCTAGCGGGAGCGGCAATGAGCAGTTCTTC | CASSQSPSGSGNEQFF
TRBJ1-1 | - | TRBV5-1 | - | TGCGCCAGCAGCTTCAGGGAGGGAGCTGAAGCTTTCTTT | CASSFREGAEAFF
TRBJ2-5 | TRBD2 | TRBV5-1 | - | TGCGCCAGCAGCTTGCGGGCTAGCGGGATTGGTGAGACCCAGTACTTC | CASSLRASGIGETQYF
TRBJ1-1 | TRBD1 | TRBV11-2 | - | TGTGCCAGCAGCTTATATCCCCGGACAGGGGCTAGGACTGAAGCTTTCTTT | CASSLYPRTGARTEAFF
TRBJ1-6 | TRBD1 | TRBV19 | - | TGTGCCAGTAGTCGACAGGGAAGCTCCTATAATTCACCCCTCCACTTT | CASSRQGSSYNSPLHF
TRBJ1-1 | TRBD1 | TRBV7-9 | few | TGTGCCAGCAGCTTAGCACAACAGGGGGACACTGAAGCTTTCTTT | CASSLAQQGDTEAFF